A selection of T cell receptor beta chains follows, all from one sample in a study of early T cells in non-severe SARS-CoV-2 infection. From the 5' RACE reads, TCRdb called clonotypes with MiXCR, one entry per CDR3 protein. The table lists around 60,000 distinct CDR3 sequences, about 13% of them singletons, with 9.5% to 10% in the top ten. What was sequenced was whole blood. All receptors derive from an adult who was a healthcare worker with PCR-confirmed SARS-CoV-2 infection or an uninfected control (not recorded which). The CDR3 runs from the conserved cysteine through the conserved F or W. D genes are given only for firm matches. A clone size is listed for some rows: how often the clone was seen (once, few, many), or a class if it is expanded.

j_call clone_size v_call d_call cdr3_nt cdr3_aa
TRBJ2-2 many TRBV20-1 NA TGCAGTGCTAGAGATCCCGTGGGCGTCCCCGGGGAGCTGTTTTTT CSARDPVGVPGELFF
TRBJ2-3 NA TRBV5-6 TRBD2 TGTGCCAGCAGCTTGCTAGCTGGCGGGAGTAGCACAGATACGCAGTATTTT CASSLLAGGSSTDTQYF
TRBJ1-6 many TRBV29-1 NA TGCAGCGTGGCCCAGGACTCTAATTCACCCCTCCACTTT CSVAQDSNSPLHF
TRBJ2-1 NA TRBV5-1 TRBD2 TGCGCCAGCAGCAGGGACTACTACAATGAGCAGTTCTTC CASSRDYYNEQFF
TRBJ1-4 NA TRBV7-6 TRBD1 TGTGCCAGCAGCTTGGCGACAGGGTTCAATGAAAAACTGTTTTTT CASSLATGFNEKLFF
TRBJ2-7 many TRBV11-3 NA TGTGCCAGCAGCTTTGACTCCTACGAGCAGTACTTC CASSFDSYEQYF
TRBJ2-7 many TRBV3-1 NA TGTGCCAGCAGCCAAGAGGGCACAACCTACGAGCAGTACTTC CASSQEGTTYEQYF
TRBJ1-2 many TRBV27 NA TGTGCCAGCAGTTTGACAGGAGGGGTCTATGGCTACACCTTC CASSLTGGVYGYTF
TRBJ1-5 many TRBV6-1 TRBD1 TGTGCCAGCAGTGAACAGGGGGCGTCTTCCGATCAGCCCCAGCATTTT CASSEQGASSDQPQHF
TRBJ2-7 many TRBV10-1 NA TGCGCCAGCAGCCGGGCCGGAGGGTTTTACGAGCAGTACTTC CASSRAGGFYEQYF
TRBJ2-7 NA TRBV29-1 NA TGCAGCGTAACCGGGACGCATGTCTACGAGCAGTACTTC CSVTGTHVYEQYF
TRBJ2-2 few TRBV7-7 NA TGTGCTAGCAGCTTAGGATCGGGGGCTAACACCGGGGAGCTGTTTTTT CASSLGSGANTGELFF
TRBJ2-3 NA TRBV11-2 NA TGTGCCAGCAGCTTAACTCGGACTAGCACAGATACGCAGTATTTT CASSLTRTSTDTQYF
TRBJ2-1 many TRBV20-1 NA TGCAGTGCTGAGAATGAGGACAATGAGCAGTTCTTC CSAENEDNEQFF
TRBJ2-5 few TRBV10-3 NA TGTGCCATCAGTGTTGGGGAGACCCAGTACTTC CAISVGETQYF
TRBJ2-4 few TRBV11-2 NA TGTGCCAGCAGCTTAGGAGTAACTCAGTACTTC CASSLGVTQYF
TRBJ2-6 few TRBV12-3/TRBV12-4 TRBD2 TGTGCCAGCACCCTACTAGCGGGAGGAAGGCCCACTGGGGCCAACGTCCTGACTTTC CASTLLAGGRPTGANVLTF
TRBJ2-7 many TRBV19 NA TGTGCCAGTAGTATAGGTCAAGCCAGCTACGAGCAGTACTTC CASSIGQASYEQYF
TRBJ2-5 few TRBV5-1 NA TGCGCCAGCAGCTTGCACAATGGCCAAGAGACCCAGTACTTC CASSLHNGQETQYF
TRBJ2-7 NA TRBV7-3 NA TGTGCCAGCAGCTTAAAGGGGCAGAGCTCCTACGAGCAGTACTTC CASSLKGQSSYEQYF
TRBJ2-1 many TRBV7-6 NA TGTGCCAGCAGCCTGTTTGGAGACAATGAGCAGTTCTTC CASSLFGDNEQFF
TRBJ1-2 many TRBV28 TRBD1 TGTGCCAGCAGAATCACGGGACAGAACTATGGCTACACCTTC CASRITGQNYGYTF
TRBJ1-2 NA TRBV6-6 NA TGTGCCAGCAGTGTCGACACAAGCCCACGCTACACCTTC CASSVDTSPRYTF
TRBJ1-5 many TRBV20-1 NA TGCAGTGCTAGAGTCTCCGAGGGGTGGAATCAGCCCCAGCATTTT CSARVSEGWNQPQHF
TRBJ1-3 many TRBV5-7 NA TGTGCCAGCAGCTTGAAAGGTGCTGGAAACACCATATATTTT CASSLKGAGNTIYF
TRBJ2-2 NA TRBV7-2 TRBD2 TGTGCCAGCAGCTTATGGGGGACTAGCGGCACCGGGGAGCTGTTTTTT CASSLWGTSGTGELFF
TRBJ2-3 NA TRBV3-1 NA TGTGCCAGCAGTTCCGGCAAAACTAGCACAGATACGCAGTATTTT CASSSGKTSTDTQYF
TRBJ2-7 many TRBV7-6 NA TGTGCCAGCAGCAGGGACCCAGGCGACGAGCAGTACTTC CASSRDPGDEQYF
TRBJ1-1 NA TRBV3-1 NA TGTGCCAGCAGCCAAGATCCCCCCGGGGGGAACACTGAAGCTTTCTTT CASSQDPPGGNTEAFF
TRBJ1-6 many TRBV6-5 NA TGTGCCAGCAGTAGGACTGGGTCACCCCTCCACTTT CASSRTGSPLHF
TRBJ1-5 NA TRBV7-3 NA TGTGCCAGCAGCCTTGACCCTGGTCAGCCCCAGCATTTT CASSLDPGQPQHF
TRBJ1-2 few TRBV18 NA TGTGCCAGCTCACGGGCCCCGCCCGGCTACACCTTC CASSRAPPGYTF
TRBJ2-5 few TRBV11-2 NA TGTGCCAGCAGCAAGAGAGAGACCCAGTACTTC CASSKRETQYF
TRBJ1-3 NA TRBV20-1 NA TGCAGTGCTAGGTCTACAGGGGGAAACACCATATATTTT CSARSTGGNTIYF
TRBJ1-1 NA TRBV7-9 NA TGTGCCAGCAGCCCCCCGGACGGGCAATCTGGAGCTTTCTTT CASSPPDGQSGAFF
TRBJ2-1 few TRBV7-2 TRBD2 TGTGCCAGCAGCTTATTCGGGAGGGCGAGCTCCTACAATGAGCAGTTCTTC CASSLFGRASSYNEQFF
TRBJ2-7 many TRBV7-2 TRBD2 TGTGCCAGCAGCAAGGGACTAGTCGGCCACGGCGAGCAGTACTTC CASSKGLVGHGEQYF
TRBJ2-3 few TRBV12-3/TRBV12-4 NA TGTGCCAGCAGCTGGGACGGGCGAGATACGCAGTATTTT CASSWDGRDTQYF
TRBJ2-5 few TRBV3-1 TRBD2 TGTGCCAGCAGCCAAGCGCCTAGCGGGGTTGAGACCCAGTACTTC CASSQAPSGVETQYF
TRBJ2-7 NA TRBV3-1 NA TGTGCCAGCAGCCTACCCAGCGGGACATCTTACGAGCAGTACTTC CASSLPSGTSYEQYF
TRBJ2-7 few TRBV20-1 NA TGCAGTGCTAGAGACGGGACTGTCTACGAGCAGTACTTC CSARDGTVYEQYF
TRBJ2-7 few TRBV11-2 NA TGTGCCAGCAGCTTAGGGGACGGCCACTACGAGCAGTACTTC CASSLGDGHYEQYF
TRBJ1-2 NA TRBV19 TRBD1 TGTGCCAGTAGCACCGGGACAGGGTACGGCTACACCTTC CASSTGTGYGYTF
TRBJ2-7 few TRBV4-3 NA TGCGCCAGCAGCCAAGAACCGGAGACGGAGACCTACGAGCAGTACTTC CASSQEPETETYEQYF
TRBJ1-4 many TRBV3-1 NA TGTGCCAGCAGCCAACCCAGGGGCGTGGGTGAAAAACTGTTTTTT CASSQPRGVGEKLFF
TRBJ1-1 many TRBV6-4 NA TGTGCCAGCAGTGAAGTAAGTGAGGGGTCCGCTGAAGCTTTCTTT CASSEVSEGSAEAFF
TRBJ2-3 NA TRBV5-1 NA TGCGCCAGCAGCTTGCTCACAACTAGCACATATACGCAGTATTTT CASSLLTTSTYTQYF
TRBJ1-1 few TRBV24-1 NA TGTGCCACCACTAACTGGCCCCGCGGCACTGAAGCTTTCTTT CATTNWPRGTEAFF
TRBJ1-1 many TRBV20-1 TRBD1 TGCAGTGCTAGAGGACAGGGGGCCACTGAAGCTTTCTTT CSARGQGATEAFF
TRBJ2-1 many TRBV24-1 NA TGTGCCACCAGTGACAGGGCTAATGAGCAGTTCTTC CATSDRANEQFF
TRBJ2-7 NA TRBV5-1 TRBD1 TGCGCCAGCAGCTCCCGGGACAGGAGCTCCTACGAGCAGTACTTC CASSSRDRSSYEQYF
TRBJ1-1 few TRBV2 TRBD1 TGTGCCAGCAGTTACAGGGGGCTGTACAGTGAAGCTTTCTTT CASSYRGLYSEAFF
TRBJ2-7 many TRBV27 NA TGTGCCAGCAGTTTAAAGGGGCTCGCCTACGAGCAGTACTTC CASSLKGLAYEQYF
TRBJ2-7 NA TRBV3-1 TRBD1 TGTGCCAGCAGCCAAGTACAGGGGCAATACGAGCAGTACTTC CASSQVQGQYEQYF
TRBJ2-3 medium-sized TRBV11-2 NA TGTGCCAGCAGCTTATCGGCCGGCCCGTCCGCAGATACGCAGTATTTT CASSLSAGPSADTQYF